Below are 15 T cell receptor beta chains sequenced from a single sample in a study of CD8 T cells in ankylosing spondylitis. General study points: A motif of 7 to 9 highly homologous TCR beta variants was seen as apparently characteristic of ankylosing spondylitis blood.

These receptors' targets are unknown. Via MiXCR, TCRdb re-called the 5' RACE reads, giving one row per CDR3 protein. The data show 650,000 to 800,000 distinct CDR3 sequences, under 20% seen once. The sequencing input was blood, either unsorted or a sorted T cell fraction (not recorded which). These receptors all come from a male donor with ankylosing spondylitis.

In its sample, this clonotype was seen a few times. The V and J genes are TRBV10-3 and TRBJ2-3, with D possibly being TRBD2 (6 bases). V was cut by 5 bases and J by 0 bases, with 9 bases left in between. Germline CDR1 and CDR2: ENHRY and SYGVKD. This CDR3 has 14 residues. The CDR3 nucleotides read TGTGCCATCAGTCCCGGGACTAGCACAGATACGCAGTATTTT. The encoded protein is CAISPGTSTDTQYF.

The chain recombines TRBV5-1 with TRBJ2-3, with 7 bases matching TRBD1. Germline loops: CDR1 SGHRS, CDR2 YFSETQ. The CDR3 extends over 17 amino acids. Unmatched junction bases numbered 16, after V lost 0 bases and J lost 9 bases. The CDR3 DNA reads TGCGCCAGCAGCTTGGAGGGGTCGACAGGGACGCCAGGGACGCAGTATTTT. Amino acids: CASSLEGSTGTPGTQYF. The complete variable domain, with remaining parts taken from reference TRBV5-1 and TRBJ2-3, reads KAGVTQTPRYLIKTRGQQVTLSCSPISGHRSVSWYQQTPGQGLQFLFEYFSETQRNKGNFPGRFSGRQFSNSRSEMNVSTLELGDSALYLCASSLEGSTGTPGTQYFGPGTRLTVL.

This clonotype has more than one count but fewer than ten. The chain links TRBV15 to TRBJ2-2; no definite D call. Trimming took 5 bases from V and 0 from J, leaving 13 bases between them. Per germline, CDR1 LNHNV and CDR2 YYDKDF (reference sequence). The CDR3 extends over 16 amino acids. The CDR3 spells CATSRPFGSNTGELFF. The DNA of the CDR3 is TGTGCCACCAGCCGCCCGTTCGGGTCGAACACCGGGGAGCTGTTTTTT.

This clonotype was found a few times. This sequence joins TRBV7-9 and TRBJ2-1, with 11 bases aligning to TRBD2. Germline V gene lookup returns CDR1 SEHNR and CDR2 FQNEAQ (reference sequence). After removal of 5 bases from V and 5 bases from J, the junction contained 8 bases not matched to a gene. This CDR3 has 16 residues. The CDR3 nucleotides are TGTGCCAGCAGCCCTCGGACTAGCGGGCATCACAATGAGCAGTTCTTC. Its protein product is CASSPRTSGHHNEQFF.

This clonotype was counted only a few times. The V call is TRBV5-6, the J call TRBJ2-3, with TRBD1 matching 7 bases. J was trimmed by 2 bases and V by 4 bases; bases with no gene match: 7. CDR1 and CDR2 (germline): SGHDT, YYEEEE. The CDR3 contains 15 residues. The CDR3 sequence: CASSHRQGSTDTQYF. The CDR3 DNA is TGTGCCAGCAGCCACCGACAGGGTTCCACAGATACGCAGTATTTT. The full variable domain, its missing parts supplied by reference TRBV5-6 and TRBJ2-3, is DAGVTQSPTHLIKTRGQQVTLRCSPKSGHDTVSWYQQALGQGPQFIFQYYEEEERQRGNFPDRFSGHQFPNYSSELNVNALLLGDSALYLCASSHRQGSTDTQYFGPGTRLTVL.

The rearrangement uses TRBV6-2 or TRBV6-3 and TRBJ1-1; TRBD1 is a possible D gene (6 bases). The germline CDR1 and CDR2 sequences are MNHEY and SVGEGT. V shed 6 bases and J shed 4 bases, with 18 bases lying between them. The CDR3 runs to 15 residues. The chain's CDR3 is CASRKGRGLITEAFF. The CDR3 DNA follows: TGTGCCAGCAGGAAAGGGAGGGGGTTGATCACTGAAGCTTTCTTT.

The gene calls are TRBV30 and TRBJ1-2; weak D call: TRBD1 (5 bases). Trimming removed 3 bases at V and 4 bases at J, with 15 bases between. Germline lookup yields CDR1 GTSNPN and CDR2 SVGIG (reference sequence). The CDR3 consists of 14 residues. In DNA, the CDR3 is TGTGCCTGGAGCCACAATCAGGGTGGCTATGGCTACACCTTC. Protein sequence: CAWSHNQGGYGYTF. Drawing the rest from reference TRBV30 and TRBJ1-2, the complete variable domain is SQTIHQWPATLVQPVGSPLSLECTVEGTSNPNLYWYRQAAGRGLQLLFYSVGIGQISSEVPQNLSASRPQDRQFILSSKKLLLSDSGFYLCAWSHNQGGYGYTFGSGTRLTVV.

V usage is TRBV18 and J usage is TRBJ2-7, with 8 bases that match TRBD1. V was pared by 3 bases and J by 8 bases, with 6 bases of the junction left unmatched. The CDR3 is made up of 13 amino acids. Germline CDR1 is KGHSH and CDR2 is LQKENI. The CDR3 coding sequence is TGTGCCAGCTCACCTGGACAGGGTGGGCAGCAGTACTTC. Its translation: CASSPGQGGQQYF.

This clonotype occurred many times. Here the CDR3 DNA reads TGCAGTGCTATCGACGGCGGGGAGCTGTTTTTT. This sequence encodes CSAIDGGELFF. The chain joins TRBV20-1 to TRBJ2-2, with D uncertain. Trimming stripped 4 bases from V and 7 bases from J, with 7 bases between. From germline, CDR1 is DFQATT and CDR2 SNEGSKA (reference sequence). The CDR3 is made up of 11 amino acids.

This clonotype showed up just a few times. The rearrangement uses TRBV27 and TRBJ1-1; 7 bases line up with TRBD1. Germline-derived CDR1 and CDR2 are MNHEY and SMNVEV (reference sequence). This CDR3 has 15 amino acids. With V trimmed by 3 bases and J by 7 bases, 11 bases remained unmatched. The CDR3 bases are TGTGCCAGCAGTTTCTGGGTAGGGGGCAAAGTTGAAGCTTTCTTT. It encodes CASSFWVGGKVEAFF.

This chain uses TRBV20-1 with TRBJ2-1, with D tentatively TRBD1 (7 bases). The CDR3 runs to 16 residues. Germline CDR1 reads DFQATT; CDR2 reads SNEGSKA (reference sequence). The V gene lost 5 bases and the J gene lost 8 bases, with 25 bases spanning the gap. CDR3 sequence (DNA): TGCAGTGCTCCCCCCGGAGGGACAGTGAGGGTCGATGAGCAGTTCTTC. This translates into CSAPPGGTVRVDEQFF.

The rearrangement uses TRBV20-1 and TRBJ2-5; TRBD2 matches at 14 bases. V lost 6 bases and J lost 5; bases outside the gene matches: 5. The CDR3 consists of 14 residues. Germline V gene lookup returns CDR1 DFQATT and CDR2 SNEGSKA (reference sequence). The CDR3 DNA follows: TGCAGTGCAGGGACTAGCGGGAGCAGGGAGACCCAGTACTTC. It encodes CSAGTSGSRETQYF.

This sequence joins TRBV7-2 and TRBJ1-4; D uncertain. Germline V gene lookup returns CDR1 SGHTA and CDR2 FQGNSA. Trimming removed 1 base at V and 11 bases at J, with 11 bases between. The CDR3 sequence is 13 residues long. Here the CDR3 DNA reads TGTGCCAGCAGCTTAGAGAGCTCACCGAAACTGTTTTTT. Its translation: CASSLESSPKLFF.

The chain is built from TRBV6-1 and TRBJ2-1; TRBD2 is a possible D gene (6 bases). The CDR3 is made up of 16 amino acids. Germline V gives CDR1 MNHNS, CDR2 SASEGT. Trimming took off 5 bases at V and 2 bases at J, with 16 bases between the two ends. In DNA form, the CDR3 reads TGTGCCAGCAGTACCGGGAGAACCCCACCCTACAATGAGCAGTTCTTC. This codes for CASSTGRTPPYNEQFF.

As DNA, the CDR3 is TGTGCCAGCAGCCAAGAGACAGCGAATAATTCACCCCTCCACTTT. As protein: CASSQETANNSPLHF. The J gene is TRBJ1-6, the V gene TRBV3-1, with D possibly matching TRBD1 (5 bases). This CDR3 comprises 15 residues. Trimming took 0 bases from V and 5 from J, leaving 8 bases between them. CDR1 and CDR2 from the germline V gene are LGHDT and YNNKEL (reference sequence). The full variable domain, completed using reference TRBV3-1 and TRBJ1-6, is DTAVSQTPKYLVTQMGNDKSIKCEQNLGHDTMYWYKQDSKKFLKIMFSYNNKELIINETVPNRFSPKSPDKAHLNLHINSLELGDSAVYFCASSQETANNSPLHFGNGTRLTVT.